This T cell receptor beta chain was recovered during a study of shared clonotypes between healthy human individuals (dated by TCRdb to 2020 to 2022). About the full investigation: The cohort included three men and a couple of women between 18 and 49 years of age. For each donor, three plates each were used for CD4 naive and CD4 memory, two plates were used for CD8 naive, and one plate was used for CD8 memory. The study deeply sequenced blood TCR repertoires of about five healthy adults to estimate repertoire size and the extent of clonotype sharing between individuals. Each donor's leukapheresis produced roughly between about 0.9 and 9.5 billion PBMCs. Different laboratories and diverse techniques were used to prepare libraries and sequence TCR repertoires, to increase sequencing depth and limit assay-specific biases. Study-wide conclusions, independent of this receptor: Across four donors, about 5.2% of naive CD4, 3% to 4% of naive CD8, about 2.3% of memory CD4, and approximately 0.4% of memory CD8 clonotypes were shared. Compared with non-shared clonotypes, the clonotypes found in all four sorted-subset donors had higher generation probabilities. Naive subsets generally had larger estimated clonotype richness than memory subsets. Pairwise subsampling led to the expectation that sequencing depth would affect the degree of clonotype sharing among donors. Incomplete sequencing was indicated by rarefaction of sorted-subset datasets, despite the large sequencing depth. Because the study included a small number of donors, the genetic and exposure-history diversity represented was limited. Sampling was restricted to blood, and TCR repertoires in tissue are likely to differ from TCR repertoires in blood.

Taken from the germline V gene (reference sequence), the CDR1 and CDR2 loops are SGHNT and YYREEE. The CDR3 numbers 13 residues from cysteine through phenylalanine. Just CDR3 DNA is preserved here, 39 bases in frame from base 1. The V end gives up 0 bases and the J end 6 bases, leaving 1 base in the junction not matched to a gene. In the case of this clone: Its antigen is not yet known. Per-base quality was not reported, and no clone a single base away is much larger than it.

Using the deep immunoSEQ assay, TCR CDR3 regions were amplified from genomic DNA by multiplex PCR. Extracted genomic DNA from each cell subset was distributed evenly across all wells of several immunoSEQ 96-well plates, and each plate was treated as a replicate. For sorted subsets, each replicate PCR was loaded with around 200 ng genomic DNA, equivalent to 30,000 to 35,000 T cell genomes. Purified libraries were measured with a Qubit 3.0 fluorometer, size-checked on a Bioanalyzer 2100, and measured again with the KAPA Library Quantification kit. Every immunoSEQ 96-well plate was sequenced on a dedicated single-read 150-cycle Illumina NextSeq 550 flow cell. The study's own analysis went as follows. Because the immunoSEQ output held only junctional sequences and lacked quality scores, the filtering could not match the filtering applied to full-length reads. Sequences were annotated with PyIR, a Python wrapper for IgBLAST v1.9, using IMGT germline references to assign V/J genes and CDR3. Any read was removed if the V/J assignment was weak (E-value above 1e-6), the CDR3 was missing, or the read contained stop codons, out-of-frame junctions, or ambiguous translated residues. V3J clonotypes were defined as sequences sharing the same inferred V gene, J gene, and CDR3 amino acid sequence. To compute the percentage overlap between repertoires, the number of shared unique clonotypes was divided by the size of the smaller repertoire. RTK rarefaction, the Chao1 estimator, and Recon v2.1 estimates of unobserved clonotypes were used to assess repertoire richness. For all TCRbeta clonotypes obtained by the gDNA method from a few donors, generation probabilities were computed with OLGA. TCRdb took over this immuneACCESS table, retaining in-frame rearrangements with V and J assigned. Such tables are incomplete; in checked studies, under half of the missing clones stem from an unresolved V gene, and the remainder is unexplained. V, J and clone size are taken as reported in that table, and D and trimming were inferred from the DNA itself. In all, the sample holds approximately 2,000,000 clones, and 93% of those were seen once. The ten largest make up approximately 1.6% of the sample.

CD8 naive samples were obtained by positive selection for CCR7 among CD45RO-negative cells, yielding a CD45RA+CCR7+ population from which TemRA cells were excluded. The donors were healthy, HIV-negative adults who had no recently reported acute infections or vaccinations. Every donor was a Caucasian adult living in Nashville, Tennessee, USA. Blood was collected by leukapheresis, and PBMCs were isolated by Ficoll-Histopaque density gradient centrifugation and then cryopreserved in liquid nitrogen vapor phase. Purity and quantity of every magnetically sorted T cell population were checked by analytical flow cytometry. Genomic DNA was isolated from every sorted fraction and measured by UV absorbance on a Nanodrop 2000c.

The V gene is TRBV5-4 and the J gene is TRBJ1-2; TRBD1 lines up with 8 middle nucleotides. The specimen sequenced was naive CD8+ T cells from PBMCs. The cell subset or site label on this specimen signifies: CD45RA+CCR7+. The source is a man aged 18-30 years in good health. Some clones in this sample may be carry-over from other donors' samples. The CDR3 is CASSLAGGDGYTF. The DNA sequence follows: TGTGCCAGCAGCTTGGCAGGGGGCGATGGCTACACCTTC.